These 16 T cell receptor beta chains were all obtained from the same sample, sequenced in a study of early T cells in non-severe SARS-CoV-2 infection. TCRdb fed the 5' RACE reads into MiXCR, producing one record per CDR3 protein. The sample consists of tens of thousands of distinct CDR3 sequences, 11% of them appearing once. The specimen was whole blood. The origin of the receptors is an adult who was a healthcare worker with PCR-confirmed SARS-CoV-2 infection or an uninfected control (not recorded which).

Only a few counts were recorded for this clonotype. This rearrangement joins TRBV11-2 to TRBJ2-5; TRBD2 is a possible D gene (5 bases). CDR1 and CDR2 (germline): SGHAT, FQNNGV. The CDR3 covers 14 residues. With 7 bases removed from V and 4 bases from J, the gap between germline ends came to 16 bases. The CDR3 DNA reads as TGTGCCAGCACCAAAACGGTGAGGGCAGAGACCCAGTACTTC. It translates to CASTKTVRAETQYF.

CDR3 coding DNA: TGCAGTGCCCCCCGAACAGGGGCAGGAAACACCATATATTTT. Its translation is CSAPRTGAGNTIYF. The chain employs TRBV20-1 and TRBJ1-3; 7 nucleotides align to TRBD1. CDR1 DFQATT and CDR2 SNEGSKA come from the germline V gene (reference sequence). Germline trimming cut 6 bases from V and 4 bases from J; bases unmatched to any gene: 9. The CDR3 has 14 amino acids.

This clonotype was seen only a few times. The chain combines TRBV11-2 with TRBJ2-5; no clear D. The CDR3 extends over 14 amino acids. V lost 4 bases and J lost 5, with 14 bases in between. The germline V gene encodes CDR1 SGHAT and CDR2 FQNNGV. CDR3 residues: CASSSVSRMETQYF. Here the CDR3 DNA reads TGTGCCAGCAGCTCCGTCTCGAGGATGGAGACCCAGTACTTC.

In its sample, this clonotype was seen many times. The chain has TRBV7-3 and TRBJ2-1; D is tentatively TRBD1 or TRBD2 (5 bases each). There are 16 residues in the CDR3. Germline CDR1 reads SGHTA; CDR2 reads FQGTGA. Trimming removed 1 base at V and 7 bases at J, with 17 bases between. The CDR3 here is CASSLRRDVGSNEQFF. As DNA, the CDR3 is TGTGCCAGCAGCTTAAGACGGGACGTGGGATCTAATGAGCAGTTCTTC.

The genes are TRBV6-6 and TRBJ2-7; no clear D. CDR3 size: 11 residues. Deletions cut 6 bases from V and 12 bases from J, with 15 bases between. Germline CDR1 is MNHNY and CDR2 is SVGAGI (reference sequence). CDR3 amino acids: CASSSAWWPYF. For the CDR3, the DNA is TGTGCCAGCAGCTCGGCCTGGTGGCCGTACTTC.

The table lists this clonotype with many counts. The chain has TRBV6-1 and TRBJ2-1; the D is unclear. Germline CDR1 is MNHNS and CDR2 is SASEGT. The CDR3 is 14 amino acids. V lost 3 bases and J 10 bases, leaving 16 bases between the germline ends. The CDR3 nucleotides read TGTGCCAGCAGTGACAAGTGGGGTCGCTCCGAGCAGTTCTTC. Its protein product is CASSDKWGRSEQFF.

This clonotype was counted a few times. The genes are TRBV6-5 and TRBJ1-1, with TRBD1 as a possible D gene (6 bases). CDR3 size: 14 residues. Germline V gene sequence: CDR1 MNHEY, CDR2 SVGAGI. V gave up 7 bases and J gave up 5 bases, with 17 bases separating them. The CDR3 is CASTLSGGQTEAFF. As DNA, the CDR3 is TGTGCCAGCACCCTTTCCGGGGGGCAGACTGAAGCTTTCTTT.

By proportion, this clonotype is medium-sized. The chain employs TRBV7-6 and TRBJ2-3; no definite D call. CDR3 length: 14 residues. Germline lookup yields CDR1 SGHVS and CDR2 FNYEAQ. The ends were cut back, 7 bases at V and 10 bases at J, with 21 bases in the middle. The CDR3 sequence: CASTLRSSGRAQYF. CDR3 DNA sequence: TGTGCCAGCACCCTTAGGTCCTCCGGAAGGGCGCAGTATTTT.

This chain joins TRBV27 and TRBJ2-7; 12 nucleotides line up with TRBD2. The CDR3 extends over 16 amino acids. Germline V CDR1 and CDR2: MNHEY, SMNVEV (reference sequence). V shed 5 bases, J shed 1 base, and the junction held 6 bases outside the gene matches. CDR3 sequence (DNA): TGTGCCAGCAGTGCAAGACTAGCGGGAGCGTCCTACGAGCAGTACTTC. Translating gives CASSARLAGASYEQYF.

A few counts support this clonotype. This chain links TRBV7-3 with TRBJ2-7; D may be TRBD2 (6 bases). The germline V gene has CDR1 SGHTA and CDR2 FQGTGA. V was shortened by 5 bases and J by 0 bases, with 14 bases between the two germline ends. This CDR3 contains 15 residues. The CDR3 DNA follows: TGTGCCAGCAGCATCGTGGCGGGGCCCTCCTACGAGCAGTACTTC. As protein: CASSIVAGPSYEQYF. Full variable domain (outside the CDR3, taken from reference TRBV7-3 and TRBJ2-7): GAGVSQTPSNKVTEKGKYVELRCDPISGHTALYWYRQSLGQGPEFLIYFQGTGAADDSGLPNDRFFAVRPEGSVSTLKIQRTERGDSAVYLCASSIVAGPSYEQYFGPGTRLTVT.

The rearrangement uses TRBV4-1 and TRBJ1-1; D is uncertain. The CDR3 loop spans 13 amino acids. Germline V gives CDR1 MGHRA, CDR2 YSYEKL. V was cut by 1 base and J by 4 bases, with 7 bases left in between. The CDR3 loop is CASSQAVGTEAFF. The CDR3 DNA reads as TGCGCCAGCAGCCAAGCTGTCGGCACTGAAGCTTTCTTT.

The rearrangement links TRBV2 to TRBJ1-5; D is unclear. Trimming shortened V by 3 bases and J by 7 bases, and 10 bases separated the two germline ends. The CDR3 length is 13 residues. CDR1 and CDR2 from the germline V gene are SNHLY and FYNNEI. CDR3 sequence (DNA): TGTGCCAGCAGTGATCAAGGCGGGCAGCCCCAGCATTTT. It is translated as CASSDQGGQPQHF.

This clonotype was seen a handful of times. CDR3 nucleotides: TGTGCCAGCAGTTTAGACAGAGTGAAAACTTTCTTT. Translation: CASSLDRVKTFF. This rearrangement joins TRBV12-3 or TRBV12-4 to TRBJ1-1; D is unresolved. Trimming pared 1 base from V and 12 bases from J, leaving 12 bases between. This CDR3 region has 12 residues.

This clonotype occurred many times. The chain employs TRBV6-5 and TRBJ2-2; the D gene is possibly TRBD1 (5 bases). The CDR3 contains 13 residues. Germline V CDR1 and CDR2: MNHEY, SVGAGI. Trimming removed 8 bases at V and 2 bases at J, with 9 bases between. CDR3 in amino acids: CASGAANTGELFF. CDR3 coding DNA: TGTGCCAGCGGGGCAGCAAACACCGGGGAGCTGTTTTTT.

Only a few counts were recorded for this clonotype. The chain carries TRBV4-1 and TRBJ2-5, with a tentative D call TRBD1 (6 bases). The CDR3 length is 14 residues. Per germline, CDR1 MGHRA and CDR2 YSYEKL. The V and J ends lost 5 bases and 1 base respectively, with 11 bases between them. CDR3 residues: CASSFTGLQETQYF. In DNA form, the CDR3 reads TGCGCCAGCAGCTTTACAGGGCTCCAAGAGACCCAGTACTTC.

The V gene is TRBV6-1, the J gene TRBJ1-4; 7 bases are shared with TRBD1. The CDR3 spans 14 residues. The ends lost 11 bases at V and 4 bases at J; junction bases unmatched: 10. Germline V gives CDR1 MNHNS, CDR2 SASEGT. CDR3 region: CAVGRAGGNEKLFF. CDR3 coding DNA: TGTGCCGTCGGAAGGGCAGGGGGTAATGAAAAACTGTTTTTT.